The 8 T cell receptor beta chains reported below all come from one sample, sequenced in a study of shared clonotypes between healthy human individuals. Some clones are missing from TCRdb's copy, which holds only in-frame ones; the method was immunoSEQ multiplex PCR. The sample holds around 100,000 clones, around 71% seen once. The sequenced material came from memory CD8+ T cells sorted from blood. The subset: CD45RO+ cells pooled with CCR7-negative TemRA cells. These TCRs come from a woman aged 30 to 39 in good health.

The chain couples TRBV5-1 to TRBJ1-1, with no clear D. The CDR3 runs to 14 residues. V gave up 3 bases and J gave up 1 base, with 10 bases separating them. The germline V gene encodes CDR1 SGHRS and CDR2 YFSETQ. The CDR3 spells CASSSGVENTEAFF. Written as DNA, the CDR3 is TGCGCCAGCAGCTCCGGGGTCGAGAACACTGAAGCTTTCTTT.

This clone was counted at least ten times. The rearrangement uses TRBV7-9 and TRBJ1-1; no clear D gene. This CDR3 region has 14 residues. V was cut by 3 bases and J by 1 base, with 9 bases left in between. Per the germline V gene, CDR1 is SEHNR and CDR2 is FQNEAQ (reference sequence). The CDR3 is CASSLAGSNTEAFF. CDR3 bases: TGTGCCAGCAGCTTGGCAGGATCGAACACTGAAGCTTTCTTT.

The chain links TRBV15 to TRBJ1-5; the D is unclear. The V end was cut by 4 bases, the J end by 7 bases, with 14 bases between. The germline CDR1 and CDR2 sequences are LNHNV and YYDKDF (reference sequence). This CDR3 region has 14 residues. Written as DNA, the CDR3 is TGTGCCACCAGCAAAGAAGGAGGGAGGCAGCCCCAGCATTTT. As protein: CATSKEGGRQPQHF. The full variable domain, completed using reference TRBV15 and TRBJ1-5, is DAMVIQNPRYQVTQFGKPVTLSCSQTLNHNVMYWYQQKSSQAPKLLFHYYDKDFNNEADTPDNFQSRRPNTSFCFLDIRSPGLGDTAMYLCATSKEGGRQPQHFGDGTRLSIL.

In this sample, this clone turned up many times. This chain uses TRBV2 with TRBJ2-3, with 7 nucleotides matching TRBD1. Looked up from germline, CDR1 is SNHLY and CDR2 is FYNNEI. V gave up 10 bases and J gave up 5 bases; unmatched junction bases: 12. This CDR3 has 14 amino acids. The CDR3 DNA is TGTGCCAACACAGGGGATTCGGTTGGAGATACGCAGTATTTT. This gives the protein CANTGDSVGDTQYF. The variable domain in full, completed from reference TRBV2 and TRBJ2-3, reads EPEVTQTPSHQVTQMGQEVILRCVPISNHLYFYWYRQILGQKVEFLVSFYNNEISEKSEIFDDQFSVERPDGSNFTLKIRSTKLEDSAMYFCANTGDSVGDTQYFGPGTRLTVL.

The chain combines TRBV28 with TRBJ2-7, with D hard to call. Trimming shortened V by 4 bases and J by 0 bases, and 19 bases separated the two germline ends. Per germline, CDR1 MDHEN and CDR2 SYDVKM. This CDR3 contains 17 residues. CDR3 coding DNA: TGTGCCAGCAGTTCTGTCCTTGCTAGTTTAAGCTCCTACGAGCAGTACTTC. Residues: CASSSVLASLSSYEQYF.

The chain couples TRBV28 to TRBJ1-4, with TRBD1 matching over 8 bases. The CDR3 spans 16 residues. Germline lookup yields CDR1 MDHEN and CDR2 SYDVKM. V lost 6 bases and J lost 9; bases outside the gene matches: 15. The CDR3 region has the DNA TGTGCCAGCAGCAGGAATACCGGACAGGGCTTGAAAAAACTGTTTTTT. This encodes CASSRNTGQGLKKLFF.

This clone was seen only a few times. This chain connects TRBV7-9 to TRBJ1-5; D ambiguous. Germline V lookup: CDR1 SEHNR, CDR2 FQNEAQ (reference sequence). With 1 base removed from V and 7 bases from J, the gap between germline ends came to 5 bases. The CDR3 spans 12 residues. The CDR3 DNA follows: TGTGCCAGCAGCTTAGGGGTGCAGCCCCAGCATTTT. Translation gives CASSLGVQPQHF.

This clone was detected only a few times. The chain is built from TRBV28 and TRBJ2-2, with TRBD1 matching 8 bases. V dropped 7 bases and J dropped 3; count of bases not matched to a gene: 7. The CDR3 consists of 15 residues. Germline V gives CDR1 MDHEN, CDR2 SYDVKM. CDR3 in amino acids: CASTRGTGDTGELFF. In DNA, the CDR3 is TGTGCCAGCACCCGCGGGACAGGTGACACCGGGGAGCTGTTTTTT.